Below, 6 T cell receptor beta chains from the same sample are listed, as sequenced in a study of shared clonotypes between healthy human individuals. Naive-designated CD8 cells lacked CD45RO, were positively enriched for CCR7, and omitted terminally differentiated effector memory CD45RA+ cells. Clones were sequenced by immunoSEQ multiplex PCR, and TCRdb holds only the in-frame ones, with some missing. Of approximately 2,000,000 clones in the sample, 93% are singletons; the top ten hold around 1.7%. Sequenced: naive CD8+ T cells from PBMCs. The origin of the receptors is a man between 18 and 35 years old in good health. Some clones in this sample may be carry-over from other donors' samples.

The genes are TRBV5-6 and TRBJ2-2, with a tentative D call TRBD2 (5 bases). Germline V gene lookup returns CDR1 SGHDT and CDR2 YYEEEE. Trimming removed 4 bases at V and 6 bases at J, with 13 bases between. The CDR3 runs to 14 residues. This CDR3 is CASSLPSAAGELFF. The CDR3 DNA sequence: TGTGCCAGCAGCCTGCCTTCAGCGGCCGGGGAGCTGTTTTTT.

The rearrangement links TRBV13 to TRBJ2-5; D gene ambiguous. V was shortened by 5 bases and J by 4 bases, with 8 bases between the two germline ends. The CDR3 contains 12 residues. The germline V gene has CDR1 PRHDT and CDR2 FYEKMQ (reference sequence). Written as DNA, the CDR3 is TGTGCCAGCAGCCAAGCCAGAGAGACCCAGTACTTC. This encodes CASSQARETQYF.

To note about this clone: This same CDR3 is encoded by further DNA sequences in the sample. The chain couples TRBV28 to TRBJ1-1; tentatively, D is TRBD1 (6 bases). Between the trimmed V and J ends, which lost 3 bases and 0 bases, there was a span of 11 bases. This CDR3 region has 15 residues. The germline gives CDR1 MDHEN, CDR2 SYDVKM. CDR3 sequence: CASSFGGPMNTEAFF. The CDR3 region has the DNA TGTGCCAGCAGTTTCGGGGGGCCCATGAACACTGAAGCTTTCTTT.

The table lists this clone with a count of one. The chain links TRBV5-4 to TRBJ2-7; 7 bases fit TRBD1. Germline CDR1 and CDR2: SGHNT and YYREEE (reference sequence). V shed 2 bases, J shed 3 bases, and the junction held 11 bases outside the gene matches. This CDR3 spans 16 amino acids. In DNA, the CDR3 is TGTGCCAGCAGCTTCGAGGGCCCAGGGGGATTCTACGAGCAGTACTTC. Encoded protein: CASSFEGPGGFYEQYF.

The CDR3 region is CASSFRQGKLYEQYF. CDR3 nucleotide sequence: TGTGCCAGCAGCTTCAGACAGGGGAAACTATACGAGCAGTACTTC. V is TRBV5-6 and J is TRBJ2-7, with 8 positions matching TRBD1. Germline V gene sequence: CDR1 SGHDT, CDR2 YYEEEE. This CDR3 region has 15 residues. V lost 2 bases and J lost 4; bases outside the gene matches: 8.

J is TRBJ2-7 and V is TRBV5-6; 7 bases match TRBD2. The junction had 10 bases not matched to a gene; V was cut back by 4 bases and J by 6 bases. The CDR3 totals 14 residues. Per the germline V gene, CDR1 is SGHDT and CDR2 is YYEEEE. The CDR3 loop reads CASSIGIAGPEQYF. The CDR3 DNA sequence: TGTGCCAGCAGCATCGGGATAGCGGGTCCCGAGCAGTACTTC.